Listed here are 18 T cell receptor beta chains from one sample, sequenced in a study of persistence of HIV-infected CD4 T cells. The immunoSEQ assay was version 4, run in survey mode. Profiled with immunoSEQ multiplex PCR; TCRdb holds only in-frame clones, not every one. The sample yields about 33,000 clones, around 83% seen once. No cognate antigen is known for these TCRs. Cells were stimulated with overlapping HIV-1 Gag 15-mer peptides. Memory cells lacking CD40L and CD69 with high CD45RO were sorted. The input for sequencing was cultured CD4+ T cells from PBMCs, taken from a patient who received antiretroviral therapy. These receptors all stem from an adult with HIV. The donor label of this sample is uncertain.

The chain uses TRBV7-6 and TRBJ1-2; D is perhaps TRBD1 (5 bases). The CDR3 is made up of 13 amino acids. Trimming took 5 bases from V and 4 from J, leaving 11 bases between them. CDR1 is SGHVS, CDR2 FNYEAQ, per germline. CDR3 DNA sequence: TGTGCCAGCAGCCCTGGACACGGCTATGGCTACACCTTC. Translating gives CASSPGHGYGYTF.

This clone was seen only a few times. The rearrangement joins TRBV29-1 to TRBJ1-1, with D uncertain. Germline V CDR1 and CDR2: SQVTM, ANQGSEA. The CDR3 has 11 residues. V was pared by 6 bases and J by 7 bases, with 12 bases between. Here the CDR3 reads CSVAGPVEAFF. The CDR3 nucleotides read TGCAGCGTCGCCGGACCGGTTGAAGCTTTCTTT. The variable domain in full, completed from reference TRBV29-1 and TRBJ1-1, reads SAVISQKPSRDICQRGTSLTIQCQVDSQVTMMFWYRQQPGQSLTLIATANQGSEATYESGFVIDKFPISRPNLTFSTLTVSNMSPEDSSIYLCSVAGPVEAFFGQGTRLTVV.

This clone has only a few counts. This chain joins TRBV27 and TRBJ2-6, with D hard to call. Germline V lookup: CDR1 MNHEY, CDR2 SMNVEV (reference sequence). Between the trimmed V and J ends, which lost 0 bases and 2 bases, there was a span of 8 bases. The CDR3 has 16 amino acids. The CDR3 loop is CASSLSGVAGANVLTF. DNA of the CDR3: TGTGCCAGCAGTTTATCTGGGGTGGCTGGGGCCAACGTCCTGACTTTC.

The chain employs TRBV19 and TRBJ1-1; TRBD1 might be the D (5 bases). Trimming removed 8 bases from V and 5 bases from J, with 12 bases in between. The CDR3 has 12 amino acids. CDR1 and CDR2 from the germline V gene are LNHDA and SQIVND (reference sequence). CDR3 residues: CASSYRSTEAFF. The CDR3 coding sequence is TGTGCCAGTTCATACAGGAGTACTGAAGCTTTCTTT.

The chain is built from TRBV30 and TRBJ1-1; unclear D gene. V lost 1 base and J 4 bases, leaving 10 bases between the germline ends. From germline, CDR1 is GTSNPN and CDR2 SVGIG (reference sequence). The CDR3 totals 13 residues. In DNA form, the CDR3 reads TGTGCCTGGAGTGCGGGAAGTGGCACTGAAGCTTTCTTT. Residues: CAWSAGSGTEAFF. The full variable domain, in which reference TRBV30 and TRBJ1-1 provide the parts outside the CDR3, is SQTIHQWPATLVQPVGSPLSLECTVEGTSNPNLYWYRQAAGRGLQLLFYSVGIGQISSEVPQNLSASRPQDRQFILSSKKLLLSDSGFYLCAWSAGSGTEAFFGQGTRLTVV.

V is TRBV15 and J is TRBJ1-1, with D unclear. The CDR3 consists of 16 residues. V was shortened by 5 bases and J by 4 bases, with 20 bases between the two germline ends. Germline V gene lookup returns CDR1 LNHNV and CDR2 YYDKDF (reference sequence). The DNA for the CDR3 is TGTGCCACCAGCCCCCGGGCTGGCGCGGGGAGCACTGAAGCTTTCTTT. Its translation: CATSPRAGAGSTEAFF.

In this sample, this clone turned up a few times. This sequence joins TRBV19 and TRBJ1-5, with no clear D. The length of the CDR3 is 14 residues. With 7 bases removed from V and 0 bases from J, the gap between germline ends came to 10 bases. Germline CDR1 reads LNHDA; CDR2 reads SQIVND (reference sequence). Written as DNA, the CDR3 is TGTGCCAGTAAATTACGAGATAGCAATCAGCCCCAGCATTTT. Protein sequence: CASKLRDSNQPQHF.

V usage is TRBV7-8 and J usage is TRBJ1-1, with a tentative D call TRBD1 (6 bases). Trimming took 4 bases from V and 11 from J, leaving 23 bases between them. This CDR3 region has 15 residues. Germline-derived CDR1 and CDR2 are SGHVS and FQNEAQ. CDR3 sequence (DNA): TGTGCCAGCAGCTCAAGGGGGGCGGGGATGGTACGGGCTTTCTTT. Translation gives CASSSRGAGMVRAFF.

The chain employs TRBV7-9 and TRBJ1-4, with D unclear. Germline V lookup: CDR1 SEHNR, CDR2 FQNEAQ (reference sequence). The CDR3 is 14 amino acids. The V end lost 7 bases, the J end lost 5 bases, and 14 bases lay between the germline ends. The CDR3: CASTNVQRNEKLFF. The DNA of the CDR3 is TGTGCCAGCACCAACGTACAGCGAAATGAAAAACTGTTTTTT.

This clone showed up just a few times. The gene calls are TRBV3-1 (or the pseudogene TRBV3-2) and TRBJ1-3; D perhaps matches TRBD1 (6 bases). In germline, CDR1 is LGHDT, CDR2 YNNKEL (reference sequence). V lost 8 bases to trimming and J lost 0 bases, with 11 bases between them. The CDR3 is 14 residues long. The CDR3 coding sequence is TGTGCCAGCGCCCGGGACAACTCTGGAAACACCATATATTTT. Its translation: CASARDNSGNTIYF.

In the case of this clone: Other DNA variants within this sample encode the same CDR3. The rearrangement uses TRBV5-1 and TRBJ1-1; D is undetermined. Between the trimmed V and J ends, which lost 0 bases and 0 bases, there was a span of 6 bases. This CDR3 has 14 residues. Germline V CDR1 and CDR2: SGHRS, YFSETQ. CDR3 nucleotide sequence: TGCGCCAGCAGCTTGGGGGTTATGAACACTGAAGCTTTCTTT. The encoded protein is CASSLGVMNTEAFF. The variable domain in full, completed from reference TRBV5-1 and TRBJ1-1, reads KAGVTQTPRYLIKTRGQQVTLSCSPISGHRSVSWYQQTPGQGLQFLFEYFSETQRNKGNFPGRFSGRQFSNSRSEMNVSTLELGDSALYLCASSLGVMNTEAFFGQGTRLTVV.

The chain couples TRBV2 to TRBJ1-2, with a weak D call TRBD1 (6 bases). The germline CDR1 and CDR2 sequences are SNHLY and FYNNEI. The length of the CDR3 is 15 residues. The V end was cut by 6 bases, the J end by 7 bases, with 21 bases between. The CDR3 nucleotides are TGTGCCAGCAGCGCTCGACAGGTTGGGATTGGTGGCTACACCTTC. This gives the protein CASSARQVGIGGYTF.

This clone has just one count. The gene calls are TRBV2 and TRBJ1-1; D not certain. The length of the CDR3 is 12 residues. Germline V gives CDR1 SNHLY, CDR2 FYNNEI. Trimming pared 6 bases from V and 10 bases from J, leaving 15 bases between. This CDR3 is CASRGETFAAFF. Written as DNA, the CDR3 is TGTGCCAGCAGGGGCGAAACTTTTGCAGCTTTCTTT. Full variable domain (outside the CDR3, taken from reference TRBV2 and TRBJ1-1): EPEVTQTPSHQVTQMGQEVILRCVPISNHLYFYWYRQILGQKVEFLVSFYNNEISEKSEIFDDQFSVERPDGSNFTLKIRSTKLEDSAMYFCASRGETFAAFFGQGTRLTVV.

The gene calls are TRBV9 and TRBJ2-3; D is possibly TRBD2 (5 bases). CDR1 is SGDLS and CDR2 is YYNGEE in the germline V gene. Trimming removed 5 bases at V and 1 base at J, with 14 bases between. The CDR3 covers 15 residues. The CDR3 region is CASRPGIHRTDTQYF. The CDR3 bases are TGTGCCAGCAGACCGGGGATACACCGCACAGATACGCAGTATTTT.

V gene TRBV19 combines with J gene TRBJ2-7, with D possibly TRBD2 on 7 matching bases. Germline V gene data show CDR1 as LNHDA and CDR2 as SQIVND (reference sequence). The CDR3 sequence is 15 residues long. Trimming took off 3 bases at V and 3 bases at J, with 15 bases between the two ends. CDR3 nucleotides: TGTGCCAGTAGTATTGAGGGGGGGGATCTCTACGAGCAGTACTTC. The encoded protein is CASSIEGGDLYEQYF.

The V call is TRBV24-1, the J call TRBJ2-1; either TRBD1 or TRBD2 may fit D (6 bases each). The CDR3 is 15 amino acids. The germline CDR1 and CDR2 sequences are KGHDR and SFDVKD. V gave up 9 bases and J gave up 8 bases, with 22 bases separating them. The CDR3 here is CATGRIGGRVDEQFF. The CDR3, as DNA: TGTGCCACCGGACGCATAGGGGGGCGGGTCGATGAGCAGTTCTTC.

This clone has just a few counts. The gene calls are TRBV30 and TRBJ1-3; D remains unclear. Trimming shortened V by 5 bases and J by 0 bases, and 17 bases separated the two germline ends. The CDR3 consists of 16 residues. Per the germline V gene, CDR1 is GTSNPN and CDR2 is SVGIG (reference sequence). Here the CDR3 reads CAWEPAAASSGNTIYF. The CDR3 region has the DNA TGTGCCTGGGAGCCAGCGGCCGCAAGCTCTGGAAACACCATATATTTT.

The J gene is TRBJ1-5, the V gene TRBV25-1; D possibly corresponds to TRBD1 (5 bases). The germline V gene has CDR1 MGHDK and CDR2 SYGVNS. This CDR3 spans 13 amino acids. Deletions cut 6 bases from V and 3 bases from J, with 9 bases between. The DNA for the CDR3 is TGTGCCAGCAGCGGGGCCCACAATCAGCCCCAGCATTTT. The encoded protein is CASSGAHNQPQHF.